This T cell receptor beta chain is drawn from a study of shared clonotypes between healthy human individuals. Generated by immunoSEQ multiplex PCR, the TCRdb table keeps only in-frame clones and is missing some. This table has more than 2 million clones, about 94% appearing once. Terminally differentiated effector memory CD45RA+ cells were excluded by CCR7 positive selection of CD45RO-negative cells. The clonotype was recovered from a man in his late teens or twenties in good health. Some clones in this sample may be carry-over from other donors' samples. The sample was naive CD8+ T cells from PBMCs.

The chain's CDR3 is CASSERGRGQPQHF. The CDR3 DNA reads TGTGCCAGCAGTGAACGGGGTAGGGGGCAGCCCCAGCATTTT. V and J are TRBV25-1 and TRBJ1-5; tentative D call: TRBD1 (6 bases). This CDR3 has 14 amino acids. Germline V gene data show CDR1 as MGHDK and CDR2 as SYGVNS. V dropped 2 bases and J dropped 7 bases, with 12 bases sitting between them.